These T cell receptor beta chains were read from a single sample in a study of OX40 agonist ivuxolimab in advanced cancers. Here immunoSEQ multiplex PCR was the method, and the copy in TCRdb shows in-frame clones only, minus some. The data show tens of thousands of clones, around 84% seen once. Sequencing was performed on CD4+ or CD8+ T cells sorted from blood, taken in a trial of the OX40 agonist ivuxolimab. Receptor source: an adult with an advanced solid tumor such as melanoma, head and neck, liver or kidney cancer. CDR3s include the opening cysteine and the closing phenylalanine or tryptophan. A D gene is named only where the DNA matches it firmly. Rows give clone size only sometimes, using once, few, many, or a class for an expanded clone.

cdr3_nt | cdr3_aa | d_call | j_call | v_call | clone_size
TGTGCCAGCCTAGGGAGGGGCGACGGGGAGACCCAGTACTTC | CASLGRGDGETQYF | TRBD2 | TRBJ2-5 | TRBV19 | .
TGTGCCAGTAGCCCAAGGGCTAGCGGGAGGGCCCGAGGGGCCAACGTCCTGACTTTC | CASSPRASGRARGANVLTF | TRBD2 | TRBJ2-6 | TRBV19 | .
TGTGCCAGCAGCCAAGATGGAGGGAGGGCGTTTGGCGAGCAGTACTTC | CASSQDGGRAFGEQYF | TRBD2 | TRBJ2-7 | TRBV4-2 | .
TGTGCCAGCAGTTTACAGGGGGGAATTGAAAAACTGTTTTTT | CASSLQGGIEKLFF | TRBD1 | TRBJ1-4 | TRBV28 | .
TGTGCCAGCAGCTTGGATCTAGCGGGAGAGGAGACCCAGTACTTC | CASSLDLAGEETQYF | TRBD2 | TRBJ2-5 | TRBV5-4 | .
TGTGCCAGCACGGGGATAAACGGCTACACCTTC | CASTGINGYTF | . | TRBJ1-2 | TRBV6-6 | .
TGTGCCTGGAGTGTACTGGTGGCGAATTCACCCCTCCACTTT | CAWSVLVANSPLHF | . | TRBJ1-6 | TRBV30 | .
TGTGCCAGCAGCAAAGCAGCGGGAGGGGGCAATGAGCAGTTCTTC | CASSKAAGGGNEQFF | . | TRBJ2-1 | TRBV21-1 | .
TGTGCCAGCGGACTGGGGACACTTCAAGAGACCCAGTACTTC | CASGLGTLQETQYF | . | TRBJ2-5 | TRBV7-2 | .
TGTGCCAGCAGCGTAGACGGGACAGGGTTCTACAATGAGCAGTTCTTC | CASSVDGTGFYNEQFF | TRBD1 | TRBJ2-1 | TRBV9 | .
TGTGCCAGCAGTAAACAGGGGCCCTATAATTCACCCCTCCACTTT | CASSKQGPYNSPLHF | TRBD1 | TRBJ1-6 | TRBV2 | .
TGTGCCTGGAGTGTACAGGGGCGGACCCAGTACTTC | CAWSVQGRTQYF | TRBD1 | TRBJ2-5 | TRBV30 | .
TGTGCCAGCAGCTTGGGACAATCCTCCGAGCAGTACTTC | CASSLGQSSEQYF | . | TRBJ2-7 | TRBV7-2 | .
TGTGCCAGCAGTGAAGCGGTAGCGGGGGGATATGAGCAGTTCTTC | CASSEAVAGGYEQFF | TRBD2 | TRBJ2-1 | TRBV2 | .
TGCGCCAGCAGCTTGCTAGCGGGCTACGAGCAGTACTTC | CASSLLAGYEQYF | TRBD2 | TRBJ2-7 | TRBV5-1 | .
TGTGCCAGCAGCGGGACAGGGAGAGACTATGGCTACACCTTC | CASSGTGRDYGYTF | TRBD1 | TRBJ1-2 | TRBV28 | .
TGTGCCAGCTCTACGGGAACACTCTATGGCTACACCTTC | CASSTGTLYGYTF | . | TRBJ1-2 | TRBV18 | once
TGTGCCAGCAGCCCGGGGGCTGCGAACATTCAGTACTTC | CASSPGAANIQYF | . | TRBJ2-4 | TRBV9 | once